These 20 T cell receptor beta chains were all obtained from the same sample, sequenced in a study of T-cell reconstitution after alpha-beta-depleted transplantation in children. The TCRbeta library incorporated unique molecular identifiers. TCRdb re-called the PCR reads with MiXCR, one entry per CDR3 protein. Of fewer than 400,000 distinct CDR3 sequences listed, approximately 20% were seen once; the top ten hold 9.5% to 13%. The sample here was PBMCs, mostly from graft donor cells, taken 180 days after TCRalphabeta/CD19-depleted stem cell transplant. These receptors were collected from a male patient younger than 18 who had a stem cell transplant for acute lymphoblastic leukemia, so the T cells may come from the graft donor.

Concerning this clonotype: Its ends do not fully match the called genes, so a read error is possible. The rearrangement links TRBV5-6 to TRBJ2-1, with a possible D match to TRBD2 (6 bases). Per the germline V gene, CDR1 is SGHDT and CDR2 is YYEEEE. CDR3 length: 16 amino acids. CDR3 amino acids: CASSLVGVAAYNEQLF. In DNA form, the CDR3 reads TGTGCCAGCAGCTTGGTTGGCGTAGCGGCCTACAATGAGCAGCTCTTC.

The table lists this clonotype with a few counts. The V gene is TRBV7-2, the J gene TRBJ2-3; tentatively, D is TRBD1 (6 bases). The CDR3 loop spans 15 amino acids. From germline, CDR1 is SGHTA and CDR2 FQGNSA. V dropped 5 bases and J dropped 2 bases, with 14 bases sitting between them. In DNA, the CDR3 is TGTGCCAGCAGCCGCCCCGGGACACCCACAGATACGCAGTATTTT. Its translation: CASSRPGTPTDTQYF. The full variable domain, completed using reference TRBV7-2 and TRBJ2-3, is GAGVSQSPSNKVTEKGKDVELRCDPISGHTALYWYRQSLGQGLEFLIYFQGNSAPDKSGLPSDRFSAERTGGSVSTLTIQRTQQEDSAVYLCASSRPGTPTDTQYFGPGTRLTVL.

On this clonotype: The limits of the CDR3 on the DNA are not certain, so only TCRdb's listed CDR3 is given. The chain combines TRBV7-5 with TRBJ1-1. TRBV7-5 is tagged as a pseudogene. The CDR3 length is 22 residues, termini included. CDR3 in amino acids: CISVPEALTGTAEAKTNTEAFF.

The J gene is TRBJ1-1, the V gene TRBV19; maybe TRBD1 (5 bases). CDR3 length: 13 amino acids. The V end lost 6 bases, the J end lost 1 base, and 9 bases lay between the germline ends. CDR1 and CDR2 from the germline V gene are LNHDA and SQIVND (reference sequence). The CDR3 protein is CASRDTWNTEAFF. The CDR3 bases are TGTGCCAGTAGGGACACCTGGAACACTGAAGCTTTCTTT.

DNA for the CDR3: TGCGCCAGCAGCTTGGACCCCCCTGGCTGGGAAGTCTCCTACGAGCAGTACTTC. Translated: CASSLDPPGWEVSYEQYF. The gene calls are TRBV5-1 and TRBJ2-7, with unresolved D. Looked up from germline, CDR1 is SGHRS and CDR2 is YFSETQ. This CDR3 is built from 18 residues. Trimming took 0 bases from V and 0 from J, leaving 19 bases between them.

This clonotype was found a few times. The chain is built from TRBV6-1 and TRBJ2-7; 11 bases match TRBD2. The CDR3 extends over 15 amino acids. The J segment lost 3 bases and the V segment lost 7 bases, leaving 8 bases of the junction unmatched. Germline loops: CDR1 MNHNS, CDR2 SASEGT. The CDR3 is CASTRGLAEDYEQYF. The CDR3 bases are TGTGCCAGCACCAGGGGACTAGCGGAAGACTACGAGCAGTACTTC.

The V and J genes are TRBV12-3 or TRBV12-4 and TRBJ2-7; D gene ambiguous. Trimming left V 3 bases short and J 4 bases short, with 7 bases between. The CDR3 loop spans 12 amino acids. DNA of the CDR3: TGTGCCAGCAGTTTTTGGGGTTACGAGCAGTACTTC. Translation gives CASSFWGYEQYF.

The genes are TRBV7-3 and TRBJ2-3, with D perhaps matching TRBD2 (6 bases). Germline V gene sequence: CDR1 SGHTA, CDR2 FQGTGA. V was clipped by 1 base and J by 4 bases, with 12 bases between them. The CDR3 is made up of 15 amino acids. CDR3: CASSLIRGNADTQYF. Here the CDR3 DNA reads TGTGCCAGCAGCTTAATCCGGGGGAACGCAGATACGCAGTATTTT.

The gene calls are TRBV20-1 and TRBJ2-7, with TRBD2 matching over 9 bases. The V gene end was trimmed by 5 bases and the J gene end by 1 base; junction bases not matched to a gene: 9. This CDR3 is 15 amino acids long. Germline CDR1 is DFQATT and CDR2 is SNEGSKA (reference sequence). DNA for the CDR3: TGCAGTGCTCCTTGGGGACTAGCCCCGTCCTACGAGCAGTACTTC. Residues: CSAPWGLAPSYEQYF.

Written as DNA, the CDR3 is TGTGCCAGCTCACCCCCAGGGGTGGGCACTGAAGCTTTCTTT. Translation: CASSPPGVGTEAFF. The J gene is TRBJ1-1, the V gene TRBV18; the D gene is possibly TRBD1 (6 bases). The germline CDR1 and CDR2 sequences are KGHSH and LQKENI. The germline V and J ends were trimmed by 3 bases and 4 bases, with 12 bases remaining between them. There are 14 residues in the CDR3. The complete variable domain, with remaining parts taken from reference TRBV18 and TRBJ1-1, reads NAGVMQNPRHLVRRRGQEARLRCSPMKGHSHVYWYRQLPEEGLKFMVYLQKENIIDESGMPKERFSAEFPKEGPSILRIQQVVRGDSAAYFCASSPPGVGTEAFFGQGTRLTVV.

The chain combines TRBV4-1 with TRBJ1-4; D is perhaps TRBD1 (5 bases). The CDR3 sequence is 16 residues long. The germline V gene encodes CDR1 MGHRA and CDR2 YSYEKL. V shed 0 bases and J shed 3 bases, with 11 bases lying between them. In DNA, the CDR3 is TGCGCCAGCAGCCAAGATAGGGGTGCGGCTAATGAAAAACTGTTTTTT. Its translation: CASSQDRGAANEKLFF.

This clonotype was detected only a few times. The chain recombines TRBV20-1 with TRBJ2-3, with D perhaps given as TRBD1 or TRBD2 (7 bases each). In germline, CDR1 is DFQATT, CDR2 SNEGSKA (reference sequence). The CDR3 has 14 residues. With 3 bases removed from V and 3 bases from J, the gap between germline ends came to 13 bases. The CDR3 reads CSASVRGGTDTQYF. The CDR3 nucleotides are TGCAGTGCTAGTGTCAGGGGGGGAACAGATACGCAGTATTTT.

V gene TRBV12-3 or TRBV12-4 combines with J gene TRBJ1-2, with D uncertain. The CDR3 has 15 amino acids. With 5 bases removed from V and 0 bases from J, the gap between germline ends came to 13 bases. The CDR3 sequence is CASSQVAGANYGYTF. Here the CDR3 DNA reads TGTGCCAGCAGTCAGGTGGCCGGGGCTAACTATGGCTACACCTTC.

The chain uses TRBV7-9 and TRBJ2-5, with unresolved D. Germline V lookup: CDR1 SEHNR, CDR2 FQNEAQ (reference sequence). The CDR3 is 13 residues long. V was pared by 4 bases and J by 4 bases, with 10 bases between. Written as DNA, the CDR3 is TGTGCCAGCAGCTCCGAGGCTGTAGAGACCCAGTACTTC. This encodes CASSSEAVETQYF.

The chain combines TRBV7-2 with TRBJ2-3; TRBD1 agrees at 8 bases. Germline CDR1 SGHTA, CDR2 FQGNSA. V gave up 6 bases and J gave up 7 bases; unmatched junction bases: 6. The CDR3 totals 13 residues. CDR3 sequence: CASRYRTGNTQYF. The CDR3 DNA reads as TGTGCCAGCAGGTATAGGACAGGGAATACGCAGTATTTT.

This clonotype was seen a handful of times. The V and J genes are TRBV2 and TRBJ2-1; D is possibly TRBD2 (6 bases). The CDR3 spans 15 residues. CDR1 and CDR2 (germline): SNHLY, FYNNEI. Trimming cost V 8 bases and J 5 bases, with 19 bases left between them. The DNA of the CDR3 is TGTGCCAGCGGAGTATTTGTCCGGAGGGACAATGAGCAGTTCTTC. It encodes CASGVFVRRDNEQFF.

The rearrangement uses TRBV14 and TRBJ2-7, with D possibly being TRBD2 (5 bases). The CDR3 totals 14 residues. CDR1 is SGHDN and CDR2 is FVKESK in the germline V gene. Between the trimmed V and J ends, which lost 2 bases and 3 bases, there was a span of 11 bases. CDR3 coding DNA: TGTGCCAGCAGCCAACCCGGACGGGGCTACGAGCAGTACTTC. This gives the protein CASSQPGRGYEQYF.

This clonotype ranks as medium-sized. This chain joins TRBV9 and TRBJ2-5; possibly TRBD1 for D (6 bases). Germline loops: CDR1 SGDLS, CDR2 YYNGEE. Deletions cut 0 bases from V and 0 bases from J, with 12 bases between. The CDR3 length is 16 residues. The CDR3 is CASSVDGTPYQETQYF. As DNA, the CDR3 is TGTGCCAGCAGCGTAGATGGGACACCGTACCAAGAGACCCAGTACTTC.

The chain carries TRBV19 and TRBJ2-2; D is uncertain. The CDR3 contains 16 residues. CDR1 is LNHDA and CDR2 is SQIVND in the germline V gene (reference sequence). Trimming took off 3 bases at V and 2 bases at J, with 13 bases between the two ends. CDR3 in amino acids: CASSILWIPNTGELFF. Here the CDR3 DNA reads TGTGCCAGTAGTATCCTCTGGATACCTAACACCGGGGAGCTGTTTTTT.

This clonotype showed up just once. A much larger clone lies one base from this, so it may be a read error. The rearrangement uses TRBV7-2 and TRBJ1-6, with 8 nucleotides matching TRBD1. The germline CDR1 and CDR2 sequences are SGHTA and FQGNSA. The CDR3 extends over 15 amino acids. V lost 5 bases, J lost 9 bases, and 9 bases stayed unmatched. The CDR3 here is CASSNGQGAISPLHF. The CDR3 region has the DNA TGTGCCAGCAGCAATGGACAGGGAGCGATTTCACCCCTCCACTTT.